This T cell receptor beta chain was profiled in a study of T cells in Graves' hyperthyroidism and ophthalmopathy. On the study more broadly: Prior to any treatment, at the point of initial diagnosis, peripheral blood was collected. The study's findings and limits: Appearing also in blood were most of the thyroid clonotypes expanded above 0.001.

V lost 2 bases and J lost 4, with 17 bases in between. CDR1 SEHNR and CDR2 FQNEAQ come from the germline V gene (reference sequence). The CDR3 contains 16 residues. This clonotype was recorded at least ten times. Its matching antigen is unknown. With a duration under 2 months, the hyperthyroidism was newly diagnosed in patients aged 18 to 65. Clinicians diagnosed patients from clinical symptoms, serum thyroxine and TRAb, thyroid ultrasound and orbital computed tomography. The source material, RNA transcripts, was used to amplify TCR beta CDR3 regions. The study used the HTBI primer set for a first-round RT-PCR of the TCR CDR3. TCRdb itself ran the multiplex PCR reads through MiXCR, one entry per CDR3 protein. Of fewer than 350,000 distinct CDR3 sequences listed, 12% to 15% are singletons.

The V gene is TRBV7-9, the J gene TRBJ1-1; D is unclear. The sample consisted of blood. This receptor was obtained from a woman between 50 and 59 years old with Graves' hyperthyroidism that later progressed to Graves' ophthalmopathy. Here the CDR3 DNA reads TGTGCCAGCAGCTTAAACCAGTGGTGGGGAACCACTGAAGCTTTCTTT. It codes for CASSLNQWWGTTEAFF.